The next 30 T cell receptor beta chains were all read from a single sample in a study of blood T cell repertoires in COVID-19. The protocol was immunoSEQ multiplex PCR, while the TCRdb copy is restricted to in-frame clones and leaves out a portion. The sample includes approximately 100,000 clones, roughly 90% seen only once; the top ten take 19%. What was sequenced was peripheral blood. The receptors stem from a human donor with acute or convalescent COVID-19. The donor label of this sample is uncertain.

As concerns this clone: Its ends do not fully match the called genes, so a read error is possible. V gene TRBV11-1 combines with J gene TRBJ2-7; the D gene is possibly TRBD2 (6 bases). CDR1 and CDR2 from the germline V gene are SGHAT and FQDESV (reference sequence). The CDR3 is 14 residues long. The CDR3 DNA is TGTGCCAGCAGCCCTTTGGGACTTTACGACGAGCGGTACTTC. This encodes CASSPLGLYDERYF.

The chain combines TRBV19 with TRBJ1-1, with 10 positions matching TRBD1. Germline V gives CDR1 LNHDA, CDR2 SQIVND (reference sequence). The CDR3 loop spans 15 amino acids. With 4 bases clipped from V and 6 bases from J, the junction kept 8 bases outside the gene matches. This CDR3 reads CASSTLGTGDAEAFF. CDR3 nucleotide sequence: TGTGCCAGTAGTACCTTAGGGACAGGGGACGCTGAAGCTTTCTTT.

The chain has TRBV10-3 and TRBJ2-1; 7 positions match TRBD2. Germline assignment: CDR1 ENHRY and CDR2 SYGVKD. V lost 3 bases and J lost 7; bases outside the gene matches: 12. This CDR3 has 16 residues. CDR3 DNA: TGTGCCATCAGTGAAATAAACCGGGACTATAGAAATGAGCAGTTCTTC. Amino acids: CAISEINRDYRNEQFF.

The gene calls are TRBV9 and TRBJ1-1; no definite D call. Trimming left V 0 bases short and J 4 bases short, with 7 bases between. The CDR3 contains 13 residues. Per the germline V gene, CDR1 is SGDLS and CDR2 is YYNGEE. Written as DNA, the CDR3 is TGTGCCAGCAGCGTAGAAACCGGCACTGAAGCTTTCTTT. It codes for CASSVETGTEAFF. The full variable domain, with the rest looked up from reference TRBV9 and TRBJ1-1, is DSGVTQTPKHLITATGQRVTLRCSPRSGDLSVYWYQQSLDQGLQFLIQYYNGEERAKGNILERFSAQQFPDLHSELNLSSLELGDSALYFCASSVETGTEAFFGQGTRLTVV.

The rearrangement links TRBV7-9 to TRBJ1-3; D might be TRBD1 (5 bases). The CDR3 totals 13 residues. Trimming left V 9 bases short and J 3 bases short, with 12 bases between. CDR1 and CDR2 (germline): SEHNR, FQNEAQ (reference sequence). This CDR3 is CASQSGGGNTIYF. The CDR3 DNA reads TGTGCCAGTCAATCCGGGGGTGGAAACACCATATATTTT.

DNA of the CDR3: TGCAGTGCTAGTCGTCGAGCGGAGAGCACAGATACGCAGTATTTT. Translating gives CSASRRAESTDTQYF. The chain combines TRBV20-1 with TRBJ2-3; weak D call: TRBD2 (5 bases). Trimming removed 3 bases from V and 0 bases from J, with 13 bases in between. The CDR3 sequence is 15 residues long. The V gene's germline CDR1 is DFQATT and CDR2 SNEGSKA (reference sequence).

The rearrangement links TRBV5-5 to TRBJ2-5; D remains ambiguous. The V and J ends lost 1 base and 5 bases respectively, with 12 bases between them. The CDR3 loop spans 14 amino acids. Germline CDR1 and CDR2: SGHKS and YYEKEE (reference sequence). CDR3 sequence (DNA): TGTGCCAGCAGCTTGTTGTCGGTTCTGGAGACCCAGTACTTC. Translation: CASSLLSVLETQYF.

A few counts support this clone. The gene calls are TRBV7-2 and TRBJ2-1; the match to TRBD2 covers 11 bases. This CDR3 has 22 residues. With V trimmed by 0 bases and J by 6 bases, 22 bases remained unmatched. Germline CDR1 SGHTA, CDR2 FQGNSA. The CDR3 DNA reads as TGTGCCAGCAGCTTAGCCAGTAGCGGGAGGGCCAAAGGACCCACTGGGTCCAATGAGCAGTTCTTC. Translation: CASSLASSGRAKGPTGSNEQFF.

The chain combines TRBV7-2 with TRBJ2-3; TRBD1 matches 9 bases. CDR1 is SGHTA and CDR2 is FQGNSA in the germline V gene. V trimming: 2 bases; J trimming: 2 bases; junction bases outside the gene matches: 5. The CDR3 has 16 residues. The CDR3 protein is CASSLRGTGNTDTQYF. The CDR3 DNA is TGTGCCAGCAGCTTACGGGGGACAGGGAACACAGATACGCAGTATTTT.

This clone occurred once. This chain uses TRBV7-2 with TRBJ2-2; 9 bases are a match to TRBD1. V trimming: 3 bases; J trimming: 1 base; junction bases outside the gene matches: 6. Germline CDR1 is SGHTA and CDR2 is FQGNSA. The CDR3 has 17 amino acids. The chain's CDR3 is CASSFDPGQGNTGELFF. The CDR3 DNA follows: TGTGCCAGCAGCTTTGACCCGGGACAGGGGAACACCGGGGAGCTGTTTTTT.

V gene TRBV12-3 or TRBV12-4 combines with J gene TRBJ2-3, with unresolved D. CDR3 length: 10 amino acids. Trimming removed 10 bases at V and 4 bases at J, with 6 bases between. The CDR3 loop reads CAITPDTQYF. The CDR3 bases are TGTGCCATCACACCAGATACGCAGTATTTT.

CDR3 protein: CASSLGGRDEQYF. CDR3 sequence (DNA): TGTGCCAGCAGCTTAGGGGGGAGGGACGAGCAGTACTTC. This chain links TRBV11-3 with TRBJ2-7; 7 bases line up with TRBD2. The CDR3 length is 13 residues. Per germline, CDR1 SGHNT and CDR2 YENEEA. After removal of 1 base from V and 5 bases from J, the junction contained 2 bases not matched to a gene.

The rearrangement joins TRBV7-9 to TRBJ1-2; 8 nucleotides align to TRBD1. This CDR3 contains 16 residues. In germline, CDR1 is SEHNR, CDR2 FQNEAQ (reference sequence). V lost 7 bases and J lost 6; bases outside the gene matches: 16. CDR3 nucleotides: TGTGCCAGCACCGCGACCCGGGACAGGACTTGGGATGGCTACACCTTC. This translates into CASTATRDRTWDGYTF.

A note on this clone: The sample holds other DNA sequences that translate to the same CDR3. The rearrangement uses TRBV6-5 and TRBJ1-2; D might be TRBD1 (5 bases). Trimming pared 8 bases from V and 6 bases from J, leaving 16 bases between. Germline V gives CDR1 MNHEY, CDR2 SVGAGI. The CDR3 length is 13 residues. This CDR3 reads CASRRQGRDGYTF. The CDR3 DNA reads as TGTGCCAGCCGACGGCAGGGTCGGGATGGCTACACCTTC.

V usage is TRBV2 and J usage is TRBJ1-4; TRBD1 agrees at 7 bases. CDR1 and CDR2 from the germline V gene are SNHLY and FYNNEI. This CDR3 has 14 amino acids. V shed 7 bases, J shed 13 bases, and the junction held 15 bases outside the gene matches. The CDR3 region is CASKNRDSLDGLFF. Here the CDR3 DNA reads TGTGCCAGCAAGAACCGGGACAGTTTGGATGGACTGTTTTTT.

The table lists this clone with a few counts. J is TRBJ2-2 and V is TRBV6-2 or TRBV6-3; TRBD2 might be the D (5 bases). V lost 3 bases and J lost 6, with 20 bases in between. The CDR3 has 17 amino acids. The germline V gene encodes CDR1 MNHEY and CDR2 SVGEGT. CDR3 region: CASSYVRASLEPGELFF. As DNA, the CDR3 is TGTGCCAGCAGTTATGTCCGGGCTAGCTTGGAACCCGGGGAGCTGTTTTTT.

The V and J genes are TRBV19 and TRBJ1-5; D not resolved. Trimming shortened V by 3 bases and J by 5 bases, and 17 bases separated the two germline ends. The V gene's germline CDR1 is LNHDA and CDR2 SQIVND (reference sequence). The length of the CDR3 is 16 residues. The CDR3 loop reads CASSIRIDWRYQPQHF. The CDR3 region has the DNA TGTGCCAGTAGTATCCGTATCGACTGGAGATATCAGCCCCAGCATTTT.

The gene calls are TRBV6-2 or TRBV6-3 and TRBJ1-5, with D unresolved. Germline CDR1 reads MNHEY; CDR2 reads SVGEGT. The germline V and J ends were trimmed by 2 bases and 5 bases, with 13 bases remaining between them. CDR3 length equals 15 residues. The CDR3 reads CASSYIGGVDQPQHF. The DNA for the CDR3 is TGTGCCAGCAGTTACATTGGCGGGGTAGATCAGCCCCAGCATTTT.

V is TRBV7-6 and J is TRBJ2-2; 8 bases are shared with TRBD1. The junction had 7 bases not matched to a gene; V was cut back by 5 bases and J by 2 bases. The CDR3 sequence is 16 residues long. Germline V gene lookup returns CDR1 SGHVS and CDR2 FNYEAQ. Here the CDR3 reads CASSIPGQDNTGELFF. The DNA of the CDR3 is TGTGCCAGCAGCATCCCGGGACAGGATAACACCGGGGAGCTGTTTTTT.

This rearrangement joins TRBV3-1 (or the pseudogene TRBV3-2) to TRBJ1-2, with 9 nucleotides matching TRBD1. Trimming removed 7 bases from V and 6 bases from J; junction bases left unmatched: 6. The CDR3 sequence is 13 residues long. Germline values: CDR1 LGHDT, CDR2 YNNKEL (reference sequence). CDR3 protein: CASNLQGAHGYTF. In nucleotides, the CDR3 is TGTGCCAGCAACTTACAGGGGGCCCATGGCTACACCTTC.

The genes are TRBV7-6 and TRBJ1-2, with 7 bases fitting TRBD1. CDR1 is SGHVS, CDR2 FNYEAQ, per germline. CDR3 length equals 15 residues. Trimming at V came to 1 base and at J to 5 bases, leaving 7 bases not matched to a gene. The CDR3 protein is CASSLGGTVNYGYTF. In DNA form, the CDR3 reads TGTGCCAGCAGCTTAGGGGGGACAGTCAATTATGGCTACACCTTC.

The chain is built from TRBV27 and TRBJ2-2, with a weak D call TRBD1 (5 bases). The ends were cut back, 3 bases at V and 4 bases at J, with 9 bases in the middle. In germline, CDR1 is MNHEY, CDR2 SMNVEV (reference sequence). The CDR3 has 14 residues. This chain's CDR3 is CASSFYQGTGELFF. The CDR3 DNA sequence: TGTGCCAGCAGTTTTTATCAGGGCACCGGGGAGCTGTTTTTT.

V and J are TRBV27 and TRBJ1-1; 8 nucleotides agree with TRBD1. Germline V CDR1 and CDR2: MNHEY, SMNVEV (reference sequence). CDR3 size: 13 residues. V trimming: 2 bases; J trimming: 7 bases; junction bases outside the gene matches: 3. In DNA form, the CDR3 reads TGTGCCAGCAGTTTACAGGGGGCGGGTGAAGCTTTCTTT. As protein: CASSLQGAGEAFF.

V gene TRBV5-1 combines with J gene TRBJ1-2, with 7 nucleotides matching TRBD1. The junction had 4 bases not matched to a gene; V was cut back by 2 bases and J by 3 bases. The V gene's germline CDR1 is SGHRS and CDR2 YFSETQ. CDR3 length: 14 amino acids. In nucleotides, the CDR3 is TGCGCCAGCAGCTTACCGGGACAGTACTATGGCTACACCTTC. Its protein is CASSLPGQYYGYTF.

The V gene is TRBV19, the J gene TRBJ2-7; 12 positions agree with TRBD2. From germline, CDR1 is LNHDA and CDR2 SQIVND (reference sequence). The J segment lost 1 base and the V segment lost 4 bases, leaving 5 bases of the junction unmatched. The length of the CDR3 is 16 residues. CDR3 amino acids: CASSKGLAGRSYEQYF. The CDR3, as DNA: TGTGCCAGTAGTAAGGGACTAGCGGGTCGGTCCTACGAGCAGTACTTC.

The chain combines TRBV4-3 with TRBJ1-1; D gene ambiguous. The CDR3 runs 15 residues. The germline V and J ends were trimmed by 0 bases and 0 bases, with 8 bases remaining between them. The germline V gene encodes CDR1 LGHNA and CDR2 YSLEER. The CDR3 loop reads CASSQEWAMNTEAFF. The CDR3 DNA sequence: TGCGCCAGCAGCCAAGAGTGGGCAATGAACACTGAAGCTTTCTTT.

The CDR3 region has the DNA TGTGCCAGCAGCCTCCAACTAGCGGGGGTTAGCACAGATACGCAGTATTTT. Protein: CASSLQLAGVSTDTQYF. The chain recombines TRBV3-1 (or the pseudogene TRBV3-2) with TRBJ2-3, with 11 positions matching TRBD2. The CDR3 covers 17 residues. Trimming at V came to 4 bases and at J to 0 bases, leaving 6 bases not matched to a gene. CDR1 and CDR2 (germline): LGHDT, YNNKEL (reference sequence).

The CDR3 protein is CASTLIRGTEAFF. CDR3 in DNA: TGTGCCAGCACCCTCATCAGGGGCACTGAAGCTTTCTTT. The gene calls are TRBV12-3 or TRBV12-4 and TRBJ1-1, with a weak D call TRBD1 (6 bases). The CDR3 is made up of 13 amino acids. Trimming stripped 7 bases from V and 4 bases from J, with 13 bases between.

The V call is TRBV6-6, the J call TRBJ2-7; 9 bases align to TRBD2. Germline V CDR1 and CDR2: MNHNY, SVGAGI (reference sequence). V gave up 7 bases and J gave up 8 bases; unmatched junction bases: 9. The CDR3 consists of 13 residues. The CDR3 spells CASTRGGELQQYF. CDR3 nucleotides: TGTGCCAGCACTCGCGGGGGGGAATTGCAGCAGTACTTC.

There are a few counts of this clone. The rearrangement joins TRBV5-1 to TRBJ1-1, with no clear D. Germline CDR1 reads SGHRS; CDR2 reads YFSETQ. The ends were cut back, 0 bases at V and 0 bases at J, with 6 bases in the middle. The CDR3 spans 14 residues. This chain's CDR3 is CASSLGQVNTEAFF. The CDR3 DNA sequence: TGCGCCAGCAGCTTGGGGCAGGTGAACACTGAAGCTTTCTTT.